The 8 T cell receptor beta chains below were found in one sample sequenced in a study of blood T cell repertoires in COVID-19. The repertoire was sequenced with immunoSEQ multiplex PCR; TCRdb's copy has only in-frame clones and lacks some. The sample contains over 300,000 clones, roughly 90% of which appear only once. The sequenced sample was PBMCs or T cells enriched from blood (not recorded which). The receptors come from a woman under 40 with acute COVID-19.

This clone was observed a handful of times. In nucleotides, the CDR3 is TGTGCCAGCAGCCTAGGGACTACTTTTGAGCAGTTCTTC. Its protein product is CASSLGTTFEQFF. The chain carries TRBV7-8 and TRBJ2-1, with 7 positions matching TRBD2. The CDR3 contains 13 residues. Germline CDR1 is SGHVS and CDR2 is FQNEAQ. Trimming removed 5 bases from V and 9 bases from J; junction bases left unmatched: 7.

The chain has TRBV15 and TRBJ1-2; 9 positions match TRBD1. Trimming took 5 bases from V and 1 from J; bases not matched to a gene: 11. This CDR3 contains 17 residues. Germline V gene data show CDR1 as LNHNV and CDR2 as YYDKDF (reference sequence). The CDR3 DNA follows: TGTGCCACCAGCGCTAAAGGGACAGGGCCCTTTAACTATGGCTACACCTTC. Translated, it gives CATSAKGTGPFNYGYTF.

This sequence joins TRBV30 and TRBJ1-3, with a possible D match to TRBD1 (5 bases). The CDR3 is 14 amino acids. V was trimmed by 0 bases and J by 4 bases, leaving 10 bases between them. Germline V gives CDR1 GTSNPN, CDR2 SVGIG (reference sequence). The CDR3 DNA is TGTGCCTGGAGTGTAAAGGCAGGGGGAAACACCATATATTTT. Translation: CAWSVKAGGNTIYF.

This clone turned up a few times. V usage is TRBV18 and J usage is TRBJ2-7; D is perhaps TRBD2 (6 bases). Germline V lookup: CDR1 KGHSH, CDR2 LQKENI. Trimming pared 2 bases from V and 6 bases from J, leaving 17 bases between. The CDR3 covers 15 residues. The CDR3 region is CASSPGPGDSGEQYF. The CDR3 bases are TGTGCCAGCTCACCAGGGCCGGGGGACTCGGGCGAGCAGTACTTC.

This chain uses TRBV7-3 with TRBJ1-2; no firm D call. Trimming pared 1 base from V and 4 bases from J, leaving 7 bases between. Per the germline V gene, CDR1 is SGHTA and CDR2 is FQGTGA. The CDR3 has 13 amino acids. Written as DNA, the CDR3 is TGTGCCAGCAGCTTAAGTTCGGGCTATGGCTACACCTTC. It is translated as CASSLSSGYGYTF.

This clone was observed once. The chain uses TRBV24-1 and TRBJ1-2; D might be TRBD1 (5 bases). V was cut by 0 bases and J by 6 bases, with 10 bases left in between. This CDR3 has 14 residues. CDR1 is KGHDR, CDR2 SFDVKD, per germline. The CDR3 coding sequence is TGTGCCACCAGTGATTTGTGGGGCATCCATGGCTACACCTTC. Translation: CATSDLWGIHGYTF.

The chain recombines TRBV5-5 with TRBJ2-3; D unclear. This CDR3 contains 13 residues. Per germline, CDR1 SGHKS and CDR2 YYEKEE (reference sequence). Trimming took off 4 bases at V and 5 bases at J, with 11 bases between the two ends. The CDR3 region has the DNA TGTGCCAGCAGCCAAACCTCCGGAGATACGCAGTATTTT. Protein sequence: CASSQTSGDTQYF.

The genes are TRBV27 and TRBJ1-1; TRBD1 matches 8 bases. V shed 3 bases, J shed 1 base, and the junction held 4 bases outside the gene matches. The germline CDR1 and CDR2 sequences are MNHEY and SMNVEV (reference sequence). The CDR3 sequence is 15 residues long. As DNA, the CDR3 is TGTGCCAGCAGTTTGTCCGGGACAGGGAACACTGAAGCTTTCTTT. This encodes CASSLSGTGNTEAFF.